This T cell receptor (beta chain) was sequenced during a study of cytomegalovirus exposure and HLA in healthy donors. Regarding the study as a whole: A later analysis found that most CMV-associated TCR beta chains appeared HLA-restricted. Later, an analysis showed that TCR beta chains associated with HLA were more clonally expanded than others that were equally common.

For this clone: Its antigen is unidentified.

V dropped 1 base and J dropped 1 base, with 11 bases sitting between them. Germline CDR1 reads SGHTA; CDR2 reads FQGNSA. The CDR3 is made up of 15 amino acids. Though nominally healthy at sampling, donors likely had unrecorded immune exposures. The PCR made use of 60 Vbeta and 13 Jbeta primers. The assay was immunoSEQ multiplex PCR, and TCRdb's table has in-frame clones only and misses some. Of roughly 160,000 clones listed, roughly 85% are singletons. The rearrangement joins TRBV7-2 to TRBJ2-7, with D unclear. The sample taken for sequencing was PBMCs. The TCR comes from a boy aged 2 to 9 in good health and CMV-seronegative. The CDR3 DNA follows: TGTGCCAGCAGCTTAGTCGGCCAGACTTCCTACGAGCAGTACTTC. It specifies CASSLVGQTSYEQYF.